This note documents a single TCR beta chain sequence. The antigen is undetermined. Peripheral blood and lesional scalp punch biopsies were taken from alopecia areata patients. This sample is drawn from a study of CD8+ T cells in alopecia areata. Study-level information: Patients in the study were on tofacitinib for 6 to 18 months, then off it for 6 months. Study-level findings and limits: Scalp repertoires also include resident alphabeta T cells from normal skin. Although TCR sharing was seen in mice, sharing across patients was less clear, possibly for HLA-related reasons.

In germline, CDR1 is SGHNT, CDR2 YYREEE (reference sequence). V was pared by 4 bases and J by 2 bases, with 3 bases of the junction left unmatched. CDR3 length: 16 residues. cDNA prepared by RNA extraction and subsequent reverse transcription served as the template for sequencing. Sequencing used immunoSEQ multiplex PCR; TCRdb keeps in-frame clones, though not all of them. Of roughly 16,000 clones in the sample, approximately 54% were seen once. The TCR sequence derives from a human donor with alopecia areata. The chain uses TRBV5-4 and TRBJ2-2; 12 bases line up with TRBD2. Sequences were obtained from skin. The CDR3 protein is CASSRTSGVNTGELFF. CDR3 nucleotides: TGTGCCAGCAGCCGGACTAGCGGGGTTAACACCGGGGAGCTGTTTTTT.